This is a list of T cell receptor beta chains from one sample in a study of blood T cell repertoires in COVID-19. TCRdb's copy holds only in-frame clones and misses some; the assay was immunoSEQ multiplex PCR. The sample has hundreds of thousands of clones; 85% to 90% are singletons. Sequenced: PBMCs or T cells enriched from blood (not recorded which). These TCRs come from a man aged 35-49 years who had recovered from COVID-19. The conserved cysteine and the conserved F or W are not part of the CDR3 here.

v_call cdr3_aa
TRBV27 ASSFYGRQYEQY
TRBV7-2 ASTPGTTTYEQY
TRBV9 ASSGYSGGAHNEQF
TRBV12-5 ASGGDCPSEKLF
TRBV4-1 ASSQTAVGGSLPDTQY
TRBV7-3 ASSLSGDLGTQY
TRBV7-8 ASSLNSGQNTGELF
TRBV9 ASSPLTTGSVYGYT
TRBV10-2 ASTPAGGHEELF
TRBV11-2 ASSLVELNTEAF
TRBV24-1 ATSDAVGSSYNEQF
TRBV24-1 AKNRQGRGQPQH
TRBV5-4 ASSSPGLFGDTQY
TRBV4-2 ASSQDLGGGGYEQY
TRBV13 AGGLAGNNEQF
TRBV2 ASNLRHSPLH
TRBV18 ASSGTSTGTGELF
TRBV30 AWRQRRDSDYGYT
TRBV7-3 ASSRDSSYEQY
TRBV19 ASSIPRGSYFALH
TRBV6-5 ASSYDRGGTEAF
TRBV27 ASSLGGDGYT
TRBV28 ASSGAGTGSNEQF
TRBV6-5 ASKGVTEAF
TRBV27 ASSFNRDWLTGELF
TRBV30 ASGRDRVGEKLF
TRBV6-5 ASSPAGDTYEQY
TRBV3-1/TRBV3-2 ASSQAVGGFYEQY
TRBV6-2/TRBV6-3 ASSRDRSGELF
TRBV30 AYLPGGGGQPQH
TRBV25-1 ASREAGFNPGELF
TRBV19 ASSPDRGVGELF
TRBV30 AWSLTGLHGYT
TRBV13 ASSLPTEREYNEQF
TRBV4-2 ASSQVETNEQF
TRBV9 ASSPQVVSYYGYT
TRBV28 ASSLGQNYGYT
TRBV7-8 ASSLARGLGTGELF
TRBV27 ASRTGTEHNQPQH
TRBV13 ASSLEGGNQPQH